These 18 T cell receptor beta chains share one sample of origin, sequenced in a study of cytomegalovirus exposure and HLA in healthy donors. The PCR ran on 60 Vbeta and 13 Jbeta primers. The table came from immunoSEQ multiplex PCR; TCRdb's copy has only in-frame clones and leaves some out. This repertoire shows around 170,000 clones, about 80% found once; its top ten account for over 2%. The sample comprised PBMCs. Receptor source: a man aged 55 to 70 in good health and CMV-seronegative.

V is TRBV5-1 and J is TRBJ2-7; a possible D gene is TRBD1 (6 bases). Germline V gene sequence: CDR1 SGHRS, CDR2 YFSETQ. The CDR3 contains 16 residues. V lost 0 bases and J lost 7, with 20 bases in between. In DNA, the CDR3 is TGCGCCAGCAGCTTGGACCTGTTAGACAGGAGTGGGGAGCAGTACTTC. It encodes CASSLDLLDRSGEQYF.

CDR3 sequence reads: CAKGQGTNTEAFF. In nucleotides, the CDR3 is TGTGCCAAGGGACAGGGAACGAACACTGAAGCTTTCTTT. The chain has TRBV2 and TRBJ1-1; TRBD1 matches at 9 bases. Germline CDR1 SNHLY, CDR2 FYNNEI. The V and J ends lost 10 bases and 1 base, in that order; junction bases with no gene match: 4. The CDR3 totals 13 residues.

This sequence joins TRBV7-8 and TRBJ2-3; TRBD2 is a possible D gene (5 bases). CDR1 is SGHVS and CDR2 is FQNEAQ in the germline V gene. The CDR3 totals 15 residues. The V end was cut by 1 base, the J end by 1 base, with 9 bases between. The CDR3 DNA sequence: TGTGCCAGCAGCTTAGAAAGGCGGGGCACAGATACGCAGTATTTT. Translation: CASSLERRGTDTQYF.

The table lists this clone with a few counts. The chain has TRBV12-5 and TRBJ2-1, with 7 bases that match TRBD1. The germline V gene encodes CDR1 LGHNT and CDR2 FRNRAP. The CDR3 spans 13 residues. With 1 base clipped from V and 9 bases from J, the junction kept 3 bases outside the gene matches. The CDR3 DNA sequence: TGTGCTAGTGGTTTGGGAGGGGGCAGTGAGCAGTTCTTC. Amino acids: CASGLGGGSEQFF.

As regards this clone: At one end, the junction sequence differs from germline, possibly due to a read error. The chain joins TRBV9 to TRBJ1-5; D may be TRBD1 (5 bases). This CDR3 is built from 15 residues. CDR1 is SGDLS and CDR2 is YYNGEE in the germline V gene. CDR3 residues: CASSVGGTGNQPQNF. The CDR3 DNA follows: TGTGCCAGCAGCGTAGGGGGGACTGGCAATCAGCCCCAGAATTTT.

V gene TRBV9 combines with J gene TRBJ1-2, with 10 bases aligning to TRBD1. CDR3 size: 15 residues. V lost 3 bases and J lost 2; bases outside the gene matches: 4. Germline lookup yields CDR1 SGDLS and CDR2 YYNGEE. The CDR3 reads CASSETGGWNYGYTF. The CDR3 bases are TGTGCCAGCAGCGAGACAGGGGGCTGGAACTATGGCTACACCTTC.

Concerning this clone: The junction departs from germline at one end; a sequencing error may be responsible. CDR3 in DNA: TGTGCCTGGAGACAACAGGGACGACCCGGCTACCCCTTC. Its protein product is CAWRQQGRPGYPF. The chain is built from TRBV30 and TRBJ1-2; tentatively, D is TRBD1 (6 bases). Germline loops: CDR1 GTSNPN, CDR2 SVGIG (reference sequence). The CDR3 contains 13 residues.

The rearrangement uses TRBV27 and TRBJ2-5; 10 bases map to TRBD2. The junction had 3 bases not matched to a gene; V was cut back by 3 bases and J by 5 bases. Germline CDR1 reads MNHEY; CDR2 reads SMNVEV (reference sequence). The CDR3 spans 14 residues. CDR3 protein: CASSFRTSGETQYF. The CDR3 coding sequence is TGTGCCAGCAGTTTTCGGACTAGCGGTGAGACCCAGTACTTC.

The rearrangement uses TRBV27 and TRBJ2-7; 11 bases match TRBD1. The CDR3 spans 14 residues. Germline CDR1 MNHEY, CDR2 SMNVEV (reference sequence). V lost 6 bases, J lost 5 bases, and 6 bases stayed unmatched. CDR3 region: CASSSGTGGNEQYF. The CDR3, as DNA: TGTGCCAGCAGCTCCGGGACAGGGGGTAACGAGCAGTACTTC.

V is TRBV4-3 and J is TRBJ2-1, with 9 bases identical to TRBD2. V trimming: 3 bases; J trimming: 5 bases; junction bases outside the gene matches: 5. CDR3 size: 15 residues. The germline V gene has CDR1 LGHNA and CDR2 YSLEER. As DNA, the CDR3 is TGCGCCAGCAGCCATTCGACTAGCGGCCACAATGAGCAGTTCTTC. It specifies CASSHSTSGHNEQFF.

The rearrangement joins TRBV4-3 to TRBJ2-5, with a weak D call TRBD1 (6 bases). CDR1 is LGHNA, CDR2 YSLEER, per germline. The length of the CDR3 is 16 residues. V was shortened by 0 bases and J by 5 bases, with 16 bases between the two germline ends. The CDR3 is CASSQDAGAKDETQYF. The DNA of the CDR3 is TGCGCCAGCAGCCAAGACGCAGGGGCTAAGGATGAGACCCAGTACTTC.

The rearrangement links TRBV5-1 to TRBJ2-3, with 12 bases lining up with TRBD1. The V gene's germline CDR1 is SGHRS and CDR2 YFSETQ. The V segment lost 5 bases and the J segment 10 bases; nucleotides outside the gene matches: 8. The CDR3 length is 14 residues. The CDR3 here is CASRGTGGADAQYF. The CDR3 DNA is TGCGCCAGCAGGGGGACAGGGGGCGCTGATGCGCAGTATTTT.

This clone was counted between two and nine times. The chain joins TRBV19 to TRBJ1-2, with D perhaps matching TRBD1 (6 bases). The V gene lost 4 bases and the J gene lost 3 bases, with 12 bases spanning the gap. Per the germline V gene, CDR1 is LNHDA and CDR2 is SQIVND (reference sequence). This CDR3 has 14 amino acids. CDR3 sequence reads: CASSKGVGDYGYTF. CDR3 DNA: TGTGCCAGTAGTAAGGGGGTAGGCGACTATGGCTACACCTTC.

The chain is built from TRBV5-8 and TRBJ1-1; TRBD1 is a possible D gene (6 bases). CDR3 size: 18 residues. The ends were cut back, 4 bases at V and 5 bases at J, with 27 bases in the middle. Germline CDR1 SGHTS, CDR2 YDEGEE. CDR3 residues: CASSRTSGQQIKGTEAFF. The CDR3 DNA reads as TGTGCCAGCAGCCGGACCTCGGGACAACAAATAAAGGGAACTGAAGCTTTCTTT.

This rearrangement joins TRBV7-8 to TRBJ2-7; 16 nucleotides line up with TRBD2. The CDR3 spans 17 residues. Looked up from germline, CDR1 is SGHVS and CDR2 is FQNEAQ. V lost 0 bases and J lost 3; bases outside the gene matches: 2. The CDR3 nucleotides are TGTGCCAGCAGCTTAGCAGGGACTAGCGGGAGGGGCTACGAGCAGTACTTC. Its translation is CASSLAGTSGRGYEQYF.

This clone was recorded a few times. The gene calls are TRBV2 and TRBJ2-4; 7 bases are shared with TRBD2. The V gene's germline CDR1 is SNHLY and CDR2 FYNNEI. V lost 6 bases to trimming and J lost 3 bases; unmatched junction nucleotides: 8. The CDR3 sequence is 15 residues long. The chain's CDR3 is CASSLAGGNKNIQYF. DNA of the CDR3: TGTGCCAGCAGCTTGGCCGGGGGGAACAAAAACATTCAGTACTTC.

The chain has TRBV27 and TRBJ2-1; 9 nucleotides agree with TRBD1. V dropped 3 bases and J dropped 6; count of bases not matched to a gene: 6. From germline, CDR1 is MNHEY and CDR2 SMNVEV (reference sequence). This CDR3 has 15 amino acids. CDR3 DNA: TGTGCCAGCAGTTTGTACAGGGGGCGGTTCAATGAGCAGTTCTTC. Amino acids: CASSLYRGRFNEQFF.

The chain uses TRBV19 and TRBJ2-5; a weak D match, TRBD2 (5 bases). The ends were cut back, 4 bases at V and 5 bases at J, with 11 bases in the middle. The CDR3 length is 13 residues. Germline V lookup: CDR1 LNHDA, CDR2 SQIVND (reference sequence). The DNA for the CDR3 is TGTGCCAGTAGTACGGGGATCCTGGAGACCCAGTACTTC. Residues: CASSTGILETQYF.